This T cell receptor beta chain was documented in a study of T-cell reconstitution after alpha-beta-depleted transplantation in children. The TCRbeta library was prepared with unique molecular identifiers. TCRdb called the PCR reads again in MiXCR, with one record for every CDR3 protein. Of about 870,000 distinct CDR3 sequences listed, approximately 15% are singletons. CDR1 and CDR2 from the germline V gene are KGHSH and LQKENI. The ends lost 3 bases at V and 2 bases at J; junction bases unmatched: 8. The CDR3 covers 16 residues. The chain links TRBV18 to TRBJ1-2, with TRBD1 identical over 8 bases. This sample comprised PBMCs, mostly from graft donor cells, obtained 360 days after TCRalphabeta/CD19-depleted stem cell transplant. The clonotype comes from a male patient between 10 and 17 years old who had a stem cell transplant for acute lymphoblastic leukemia, so the T cells may come from the graft donor. CDR3 loop: CASSPLPTGENYGYTF. CDR3 DNA: TGTGCCAGCTCACCCCTCCCGACAGGGGAGAACTATGGCTACACCTTC.